This T cell receptor (beta chain) was retrieved from a study of regulatory T cells in long-lasting Graves disease. Noted time point: newly diagnosed GD, antithyroid drugs for less than 3 months. Following extraction of RNA from PBMCs, that RNA was used to make the TCR library. With iRepertoire HTBI primers and Arm-PCR of CDR3 regions, TCR beta libraries were built. TCRdb re-derived calls from the multiplex PCR reads in MiXCR, one entry per CDR3 protein. The table records roughly 500,000 distinct CDR3 sequences, about 13% of them present only once. V dropped 4 bases and J dropped 0; count of bases not matched to a gene: 10. Germline CDR1 reads MDHEN; CDR2 reads SYDVKM. This CDR3 region has 19 residues. This clonotype was found many times. This sample also appeared in a second study, on T cells in Graves' hyperthyroidism and ophthalmopathy.

Material: peripheral blood mononuclear cells (PBMCs), obtained at new diagnosis, from a patient treated with antithyroid drugs. The TCR originated in a man aged 30-40 years with Graves disease. V and J are TRBV28 and TRBJ2-1; TRBD2 matches at 12 bases. CDR3 region: CASSSKKLAGGLSYNEQFF. CDR3 sequence (DNA): TGTGCCAGCAGTTCCAAAAAACTAGCGGGAGGCCTCTCCTACAATGAGCAGTTCTTC. The whole variable domain, filled in from reference TRBV28 and TRBJ2-1, reads DVKVTQSSRYLVKRTGEKVFLECVQDMDHENMFWYRQDPGLGLRLIYFSYDVKMKEKGDIPEGYSVSREKKERFSLILESASTNQTSMYLCASSSKKLAGGLSYNEQFFGPGTRLTVL.